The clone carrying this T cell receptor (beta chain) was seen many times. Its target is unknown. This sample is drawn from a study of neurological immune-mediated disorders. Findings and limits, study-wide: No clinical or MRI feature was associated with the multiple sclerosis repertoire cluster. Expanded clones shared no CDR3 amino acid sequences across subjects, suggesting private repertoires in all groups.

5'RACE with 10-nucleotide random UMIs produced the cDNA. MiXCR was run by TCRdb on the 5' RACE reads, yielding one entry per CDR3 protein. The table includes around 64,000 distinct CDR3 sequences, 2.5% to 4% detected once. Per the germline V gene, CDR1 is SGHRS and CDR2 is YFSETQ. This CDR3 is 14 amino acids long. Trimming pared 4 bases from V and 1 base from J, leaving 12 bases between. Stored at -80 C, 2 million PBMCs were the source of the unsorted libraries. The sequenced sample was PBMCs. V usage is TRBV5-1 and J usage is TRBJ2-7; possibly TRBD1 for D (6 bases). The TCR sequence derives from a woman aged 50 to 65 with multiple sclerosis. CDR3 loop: CASSAGTNSYEQYF. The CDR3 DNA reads TGCGCCAGCAGCGCCGGGACAAATTCCTACGAGCAGTACTTC.